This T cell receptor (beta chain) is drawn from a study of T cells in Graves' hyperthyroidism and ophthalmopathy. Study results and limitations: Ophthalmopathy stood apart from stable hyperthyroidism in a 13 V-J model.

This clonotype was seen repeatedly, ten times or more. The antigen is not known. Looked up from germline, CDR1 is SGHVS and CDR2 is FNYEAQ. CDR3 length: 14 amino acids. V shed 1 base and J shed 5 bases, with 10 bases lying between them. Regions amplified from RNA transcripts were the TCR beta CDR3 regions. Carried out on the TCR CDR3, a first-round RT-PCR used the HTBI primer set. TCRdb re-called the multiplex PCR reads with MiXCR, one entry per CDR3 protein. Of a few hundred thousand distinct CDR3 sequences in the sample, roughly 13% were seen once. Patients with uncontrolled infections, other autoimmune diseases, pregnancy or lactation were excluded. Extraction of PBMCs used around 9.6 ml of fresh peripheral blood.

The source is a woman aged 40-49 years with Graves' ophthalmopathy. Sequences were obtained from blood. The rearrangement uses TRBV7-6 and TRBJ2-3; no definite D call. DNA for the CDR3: TGTGCCAGCAGCTTAGAAGATTGGTTAGATACGCAGTATTTT. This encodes CASSLEDWLDTQYF. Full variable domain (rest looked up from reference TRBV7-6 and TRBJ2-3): GAGVSQSPRYKVTKRGQDVALRCDPISGHVSLYWYRQALGQGPEFLTYFNYEAQQDKSGLPNDRFSAERPEGSISTLTIQRTEQRDSAMYRCASSLEDWLDTQYFGPGTRLTVL.